This is a list of T cell receptor beta chains from one sample in a study of metastatic and nonmetastatic thyroid tumors. TCRdb reassembled clones from the PCR reads with MiXCR. This table holds over 25,000 clones, around 15% found once. Specimen: blood. These TCRs come from a female donor with papillary thyroid cancer or a benign thyroid nodule (not recorded which). Some clones in this sample may be carry-over from other donors' samples. The CDR3 runs from the conserved cysteine through the conserved F or W. The order of the fields is clone size, D gene, V gene, J gene, CDR3 protein, CDR3 DNA. The D gene is left open where the match is weak. Size tells how often a clone was seen (once, few, many) or the class of an expanded clone, and some rows leave it out.

abundance: many
d_gene: TRBD2
v_gene: TRBV20-1
j_gene: TRBJ2-7
CDR3aa: CSATLGTSERLYEQYF
CDR3nt: TGCAGTGCTACCCTGGGGACTAGCGAACGCCTCTACGAGCAGTACTTC

abundance: medium-sized
d_gene: -
v_gene: TRBV6-2/TRBV6-3
j_gene: TRBJ2-1
CDR3aa: CASSSRTVRAYGDEQFF
CDR3nt: TGTGCCAGCAGCTCGAGGACAGTCCGCGCCTATGGAGATGAGCAGTTCTTC

abundance: medium-sized
d_gene: -
v_gene: TRBV19
j_gene: TRBJ1-3
CDR3aa: CASQGYGNTIYF
CDR3nt: TGTGCCAGTCAGGGGTACGGAAACACCATATATTTT

abundance: many
d_gene: -
v_gene: TRBV12-5
j_gene: TRBJ2-7
CDR3aa: CASVQGSYEQYF
CDR3nt: TGTGCTAGTGTCCAAGGCTCCTACGAGCAGTACTTC

abundance: many
d_gene: TRBD1
v_gene: TRBV3-1
j_gene: TRBJ2-5
CDR3aa: CASSQDATGAETQYF
CDR3nt: TGTGCCAGCAGCCAAGATGCGACAGGGGCGGAGACCCAGTACTTC

abundance: many
d_gene: -
v_gene: TRBV19
j_gene: TRBJ2-7
CDR3aa: CASRPKAGNTYEQYF
CDR3nt: TGTGCCAGTAGGCCGAAGGCAGGGAATACGTACGAGCAGTACTTC

abundance: -
d_gene: TRBD2
v_gene: TRBV12-3/TRBV12-4
j_gene: TRBJ2-5
CDR3aa: CASRQTGLVGETQYF
CDR3nt: TGTGCCAGCAGACAAACGGGACTAGTGGGAGAGACCCAGTACTTC

abundance: -
d_gene: -
v_gene: TRBV2
j_gene: TRBJ2-7
CDR3aa: CSSSAETWAYEQYF
CDR3nt: TGTTCCAGCAGTGCCGAGACGTGGGCTTACGAGCAGTACTTC

abundance: few
d_gene: -
v_gene: TRBV19
j_gene: TRBJ1-1
CDR3aa: CATKARPVYTEAFF
CDR3nt: TGTGCCACCAAGGCCCGACCGGTTTACACTGAAGCTTTCTTT

abundance: many
d_gene: -
v_gene: TRBV7-2
j_gene: TRBJ2-3
CDR3aa: CASSTYTDTQYF
CDR3nt: TGTGCCAGCAGCACCTACACAGATACGCAGTATTTT

abundance: many
d_gene: -
v_gene: TRBV4-1
j_gene: TRBJ1-2
CDR3aa: CASSQAGDLNYGYTF
CDR3nt: TGCGCCAGCAGCCAAGCAGGGGATCTAAACTATGGCTACACCTTC

abundance: many
d_gene: -
v_gene: TRBV6-2/TRBV6-3
j_gene: TRBJ1-2
CDR3aa: CASSYSWGAGYGYTF
CDR3nt: TGTGCCAGCAGTTACTCGTGGGGGGCAGGATATGGCTACACCTTC

abundance: -
d_gene: TRBD2
v_gene: TRBV14
j_gene: TRBJ2-1
CDR3aa: CASSQMGGAKDEQFF
CDR3nt: TGTGCCAGCAGCCAGATGGGAGGGGCGAAGGATGAGCAGTTCTTC

abundance: many
d_gene: TRBD1
v_gene: TRBV6-1
j_gene: TRBJ1-2
CDR3aa: CASSGYQGATNYGYTF
CDR3nt: TGTGCCAGCAGTGGATATCAGGGGGCAACTAACTATGGCTACACCTTC

abundance: medium-sized
d_gene: -
v_gene: TRBV28
j_gene: TRBJ2-7
CDR3aa: CASSPSWGDEQYF
CDR3nt: TGTGCCAGCAGTCCCTCGTGGGGCGACGAGCAGTACTTC

abundance: -
d_gene: -
v_gene: TRBV5-4
j_gene: TRBJ2-5
CDR3aa: CASSPVFGGRDQETQYF
CDR3nt: TGTGCCAGCAGCCCAGTTTTCGGGGGAAGGGACCAAGAGACCCAGTACTTC

abundance: -
d_gene: -
v_gene: TRBV5-4
j_gene: TRBJ1-4
CDR3aa: CASSQQTGAGEKLFF
CDR3nt: TGTGCCAGCAGCCAACAGACAGGAGCAGGTGAAAAACTGTTTTTT

abundance: few
d_gene: -
v_gene: TRBV7-6
j_gene: TRBJ1-1
CDR3aa: CASSLIGPQEAFF
CDR3nt: TGTGCCAGCAGCTTAATAGGCCCACAGGAAGCTTTCTTT

abundance: -
d_gene: -
v_gene: TRBV7-2
j_gene: TRBJ1-1
CDR3aa: CASSPKGGGRTEAFF
CDR3nt: TGTGCCAGCAGCCCTAAGGGGGGGGGTAGGACTGAAGCTTTCTTT

abundance: many
d_gene: -
v_gene: TRBV7-6
j_gene: TRBJ2-1
CDR3aa: CASSPGPEREQFF
CDR3nt: TGTGCCAGCAGCCCAGGGCCCGAGAGAGAGCAGTTCTTC

abundance: -
d_gene: -
v_gene: TRBV7-3
j_gene: TRBJ2-7
CDR3aa: CASSQGGTGSYEQYF
CDR3nt: TGTGCCAGCAGCCAGGGGGGGACGGGCTCCTACGAGCAGTACTTC

abundance: many
d_gene: -
v_gene: TRBV29-1
j_gene: TRBJ1-1
CDR3aa: CSVDVGGTEAFF
CDR3nt: TGCAGCGTTGATGTCGGTGGCACTGAAGCTTTCTTT

abundance: many
d_gene: -
v_gene: TRBV2
j_gene: TRBJ2-2
CDR3aa: CASTRMAAGYTGELFF
CDR3nt: TGTGCCAGCACTAGGATGGCGGCGGGATACACCGGGGAGCTGTTTTTT

abundance: many
d_gene: -
v_gene: TRBV14
j_gene: TRBJ1-2
CDR3aa: CASSQGNGGYGYTF
CDR3nt: TGTGCCAGCAGCCAGGGAAATGGGGGCTATGGCTACACCTTC

abundance: few
d_gene: -
v_gene: TRBV5-1
j_gene: TRBJ1-2
CDR3aa: CASSLDQGWDGYTF
CDR3nt: TGCGCCAGCAGCTTGGACCAGGGATGGGATGGCTACACCTTC

abundance: many
d_gene: -
v_gene: TRBV7-2
j_gene: TRBJ2-7
CDR3aa: CASTLGVSYEQYF
CDR3nt: TGTGCCAGCACCCTTGGCGTATCCTACGAGCAGTACTTC

abundance: few
d_gene: -
v_gene: TRBV11-2
j_gene: TRBJ2-3
CDR3aa: CASSLDYLSTDTQYF
CDR3nt: TGTGCCAGCAGCTTAGACTACCTAAGCACAGATACGCAGTATTTT

abundance: -
d_gene: -
v_gene: TRBV20-1
j_gene: TRBJ1-2
CDR3aa: CSARNLGVYGYTF
CDR3nt: TGCAGTGCTAGGAACTTGGGTGTCTATGGCTACACCTTC

abundance: medium-sized
d_gene: -
v_gene: TRBV28
j_gene: TRBJ1-5
CDR3aa: CASSLDSSNQPQHF
CDR3nt: TGTGCCAGCAGTTTAGACAGCTCCAATCAGCCCCAGCATTTT

abundance: many
d_gene: -
v_gene: TRBV7-3
j_gene: TRBJ2-1
CDR3aa: CASSFPGRIEQFF
CDR3nt: TGTGCCAGCAGCTTCCCCGGTCGGATTGAGCAGTTCTTC

abundance: many
d_gene: -
v_gene: TRBV7-8
j_gene: TRBJ2-2
CDR3aa: CASSLTPGAGELFF
CDR3nt: TGTGCCAGCAGCCTTACCCCCGGTGCCGGGGAGCTGTTTTTT

abundance: few
d_gene: -
v_gene: TRBV11-2
j_gene: TRBJ1-1
CDR3aa: CASSGRDSDF
CDR3nt: TGTGCCAGCAGCGGCCGGGACTCTGATTTT

abundance: many
d_gene: TRBD1
v_gene: TRBV5-5
j_gene: TRBJ1-2
CDR3aa: CAPGTGLSYGYTF
CDR3nt: TGTGCGCCCGGGACAGGGCTTTCTTATGGCTACACCTTC

abundance: few
d_gene: TRBD1
v_gene: TRBV3-1
j_gene: TRBJ2-7
CDR3aa: CASSQPGTGFYEQYF
CDR3nt: TGTGCCAGCAGCCAACCCGGGACAGGATTCTACGAGCAGTACTTC

abundance: -
d_gene: TRBD1
v_gene: TRBV15
j_gene: TRBJ1-6
CDR3aa: CATSLDRGVENSPLHF
CDR3nt: TGTGCCACCAGCCTGGACAGGGGAGTGGAGAATTCACCCCTCCACTTT

abundance: -
d_gene: -
v_gene: TRBV5-1
j_gene: TRBJ1-2
CDR3aa: CASSFNPDYGYTF
CDR3nt: TGCGCCAGCAGCTTTAATCCGGACTATGGCTACACCTTC

abundance: -
d_gene: -
v_gene: TRBV5-1
j_gene: TRBJ2-1
CDR3aa: CASSLARSLEQFF
CDR3nt: TGCGCCAGCAGCTTGGCCCGGTCTCTCGAGCAGTTCTTC

abundance: few
d_gene: -
v_gene: TRBV6-5
j_gene: TRBJ2-3
CDR3aa: CASSYSCVGTQYF
CDR3nt: TGTGCCAGCAGTTACTCGTGTGTTGGTACGCAGTATTTT

abundance: -
d_gene: -
v_gene: TRBV20-1
j_gene: TRBJ2-7
CDR3aa: CSATGRGAISCEQYF
CDR3nt: TGCAGTGCGACGGGACGGGGGGCGATTTCGTGCGAGCAGTACTTC

abundance: -
d_gene: -
v_gene: TRBV14
j_gene: TRBJ1-2
CDR3aa: CASSQYLGGYVYTF
CDR3nt: TGTGCCAGCAGCCAATATCTGGGAGGCTATGTCTACACCTTC